The next 15 T cell receptor beta chains were all read from a single sample in a study of T cells after yellow fever vaccination. Via MiXCR, TCRdb re-called the 5' RACE reads, giving one row per CDR3 protein. The sample has some 350,000 distinct CDR3 sequences, 4.1% seen once; the top ten hold 20% to 25%. Sequenced material: PBMCs, taken 5 days after the yellow fever booster vaccination. The receptors originated from a man younger than 35 who received the YFV17D yellow fever vaccine.

V usage is TRBV5-1 and J usage is TRBJ2-1; either TRBD1 or TRBD2 may supply D (7 bases each). The CDR3 consists of 15 residues. Trimming removed 3 bases at V and 6 bases at J, with 16 bases between. Germline loops: CDR1 SGHRS, CDR2 YFSETQ. CDR3 coding DNA: TGCGCCAGCAGCTCAGGGGGGGGCTTTCGCAATGAGCAGTTCTTC. It yields the protein CASSSGGGFRNEQFF.

Many counts were recorded for this clonotype. V is TRBV7-2 and J is TRBJ2-3; D not resolved. The CDR3 is 14 residues long. Trimming shortened V by 5 bases and J by 6 bases, and 15 bases separated the two germline ends. Germline CDR1 SGHTA, CDR2 FQGNSA. The CDR3 here is CASSKMLGYDTQYF. Written as DNA, the CDR3 is TGTGCCAGCAGCAAAATGCTGGGGTACGATACGCAGTATTTT.

The gene calls are TRBV20-1 and TRBJ1-2; D unresolved. Germline V gene lookup returns CDR1 DFQATT and CDR2 SNEGSKA (reference sequence). This CDR3 comprises 12 residues. V was pared by 0 bases and J by 6 bases, with 8 bases between. This CDR3 reads CSARDLEDGYTF. The CDR3 DNA reads as TGCAGTGCTAGAGATTTGGAAGATGGCTACACCTTC.

The table lists this clonotype with many counts. The V and J genes are TRBV19 and TRBJ2-2; D gene ambiguous. The CDR3 has 13 residues. Germline loops: CDR1 LNHDA, CDR2 SQIVND (reference sequence). V lost 5 bases, J lost 4 bases, and 8 bases lay in between. The CDR3 DNA follows: TGTGCCAGTAGTGAGAGAGCCACCGGGGAGCTGTTTTTT. This translates into CASSERATGELFF.

This clonotype has only a few counts. The rearrangement links TRBV12-3 or TRBV12-4 to TRBJ2-1; no definite D call. This CDR3 is 12 amino acids long. V was shortened by 4 bases and J by 4 bases, with 5 bases between the two germline ends. The chain's CDR3 is CASSYRYNEQFF. CDR3 nucleotide sequence: TGTGCCAGCAGTTACCGTTACAATGAGCAGTTCTTC.

This clonotype was detected many times. V and J are TRBV5-1 and TRBJ2-3; 8 bases align to TRBD2. The CDR3 has 16 amino acids. After removal of 0 bases from V and 4 bases from J, the junction contained 7 bases not matched to a gene. Germline assignment: CDR1 SGHRS and CDR2 YFSETQ. In nucleotides, the CDR3 is TGCGCCAGCAGCTTGGCCGGTCGCGGGGGGTCAGATACGCAGTATTTT. Translation: CASSLAGRGGSDTQYF.

This clonotype was seen more than once but under ten times. V usage is TRBV29-1 and J usage is TRBJ2-3; D uncertain. The CDR3 is 13 amino acids. The germline V and J ends were trimmed by 3 bases and 2 bases, with 9 bases remaining between them. CDR1 and CDR2 from the germline V gene are SQVTM and ANQGSEA. The CDR3 region is CSVEGRFTDTQYF. In nucleotides, the CDR3 is TGCAGCGTTGAGGGCAGGTTCACAGATACGCAGTATTTT.

In this sample, this clonotype turned up many times. The genes are TRBV5-6 and TRBJ2-7, with D maybe TRBD1 (6 bases). There are 14 residues in the CDR3. Trimming stripped 0 bases from V and 3 bases from J, with 10 bases between. The germline CDR1 and CDR2 sequences are SGHDT and YYEEEE. CDR3 region: CASSLAGDGYEQYF. The CDR3 DNA follows: TGTGCCAGCAGCTTGGCAGGGGATGGCTACGAGCAGTACTTC.

This clonotype was seen only a few times. The rearrangement joins TRBV5-1 to TRBJ1-1, with D uncertain. CDR3 length: 12 amino acids. V lost 0 bases to trimming and J lost 7 bases, with 7 bases between them. Germline loops: CDR1 SGHRS, CDR2 YFSETQ. CDR3 region: CASSLGPDEAFF. DNA for the CDR3: TGCGCCAGCAGCTTGGGCCCAGATGAAGCTTTCTTT.

In this sample, this clonotype turned up many times. V gene TRBV5-1 combines with J gene TRBJ2-1; D remains ambiguous. Germline V lookup: CDR1 SGHRS, CDR2 YFSETQ. The CDR3 consists of 14 residues. Trimming left V 5 bases short and J 2 bases short, with 11 bases between. CDR3 nucleotides: TGCGCCAGCAGTTGGGGATCTCCCTACAATGAGCAGTTCTTC. Encoded protein: CASSWGSPYNEQFF. Using reference TRBV5-1 and TRBJ2-1 for the parts outside the CDR3, the full variable domain is KAGVTQTPRYLIKTRGQQVTLSCSPISGHRSVSWYQQTPGQGLQFLFEYFSETQRNKGNFPGRFSGRQFSNSRSEMNVSTLELGDSALYLCASSWGSPYNEQFFGPGTRLTVL.

Many counts were recorded for this clonotype. This chain uses TRBV7-6 with TRBJ2-1; 9 bases agree with TRBD1. This CDR3 spans 13 amino acids. CDR1 and CDR2 (germline): SGHVS, FNYEAQ. The trim removed 3 bases at V and 6 bases at J, leaving 0 bases unmatched. The CDR3 loop reads CASSLTGGNEQFF. The CDR3 DNA sequence: TGTGCCAGCAGCTTGACAGGGGGCAATGAGCAGTTCTTC. Combining the CDR3 with reference TRBV7-6 and TRBJ2-1 gives the whole variable domain GAGVSQSPRYKVTKRGQDVALRCDPISGHVSLYWYRQALGQGPEFLTYFNYEAQQDKSGLPNDRFSAERPEGSISTLTIQRTEQRDSAMYRCASSLTGGNEQFFGPGTRLTVL.

The chain employs TRBV6-2 or TRBV6-3 and TRBJ2-7; TRBD1 aligns across 7 bases. Unmatched junction bases numbered 11, after V lost 8 bases and J lost 4 bases. CDR1 is MNHEY, CDR2 SVGEGT, per germline. The CDR3 is made up of 14 amino acids. This CDR3 reads CASEVRYRGYEQYF. The CDR3 nucleotides read TGTGCCAGCGAGGTCCGCTACAGGGGTTACGAGCAGTACTTC.

J is TRBJ2-1 and V is TRBV11-3; tentatively, D is TRBD1 (6 bases). The V gene's germline CDR1 is SGHNT and CDR2 YENEEA. V dropped 4 bases and J dropped 6 bases, with 10 bases sitting between them. CDR3 size: 13 residues. CDR3 in DNA: TGTGCCAGCAGCTCCCACAGGGTCAATGAGCAGTTCTTC. Translated, it gives CASSSHRVNEQFF. Looking up the rest from reference TRBV11-3 and TRBJ2-1 gives the full variable domain: EAGVVQSPRYKIIEKKQPVAFWCNPISGHNTLYWYLQNLGQGPELLIRYENEEAVDDSQLPKDRFSAERLKGVDSTLKIQPAELGDSAVYLCASSSHRVNEQFFGPGTRLTVL.

This CDR3 reads CASSQGSGTNTGELFF. The CDR3 DNA is TGCGCCAGCAGCCAAGGGAGCGGGACCAACACCGGGGAGCTGTTTTTT. The J gene is TRBJ2-2, the V gene TRBV4-3; 7 bases map to TRBD2. V lost 1 base, J lost 2 bases, and 4 bases stayed unmatched. CDR3 length: 16 amino acids. In germline, CDR1 is LGHNA, CDR2 YSLEER.

The V call is TRBV19, the J call TRBJ2-6; D may correspond to TRBD1 or TRBD2 (6 bases each). The ends were cut back, 3 bases at V and 4 bases at J, with 16 bases in the middle. The CDR3 has 17 residues. Germline V CDR1 and CDR2: LNHDA, SQIVND (reference sequence). CDR3 in DNA: TGTGCCAGTAGTATGTTTCCGGGGGCGGTAGGGGCCAACGTCCTGACTTTC. Translated: CASSMFPGAVGANVLTF.